A single sample gave rise to the 25 T cell receptor beta chains below, sequenced in a study of CD8 T cells in ankylosing spondylitis. TCRdb re-called the 5' RACE reads through MiXCR, storing one row per CDR3 protein. The sample consists of under 200,000 distinct CDR3 sequences, roughly 10% of them appearing once. Sequencing was carried out using blood, either unsorted or a sorted T cell fraction (not recorded which). The receptors derive from a male donor with ankylosing spondylitis or in good health (not recorded which).

CDR3 region: CASTSPGQLAKNIQYF. The CDR3 DNA reads TGTGCCAGCACCTCGCCGGGGCAGCTAGCCAAAAACATTCAGTACTTC. The J gene is TRBJ2-4, the V gene TRBV5-5; the D call may be TRBD1 or TRBD2 (5 bases each). The CDR3 sequence is 16 residues long. Germline V gene lookup returns CDR1 SGHKS and CDR2 YYEKEE (reference sequence). V lost 6 bases and J lost 0, with 16 bases in between.

This clonotype was picked up many times. This chain uses TRBV28 with TRBJ2-7; D gene ambiguous. Trimming left V 5 bases short and J 3 bases short, with 14 bases between. Germline loops: CDR1 MDHEN, CDR2 SYDVKM. The CDR3 has 14 residues. Here the CDR3 reads CASSPYGTRYEQYF. The CDR3 region has the DNA TGTGCCAGCAGTCCGTATGGCACCCGCTACGAGCAGTACTTC. The full variable domain, with the rest looked up from reference TRBV28 and TRBJ2-7, is DVKVTQSSRYLVKRTGEKVFLECVQDMDHENMFWYRQDPGLGLRLIYFSYDVKMKEKGDIPEGYSVSREKKERFSLILESASTNQTSMYLCASSPYGTRYEQYFGPGTRLTVT.

There are many counts of this clonotype. The chain's CDR3 is CSALPGLSSYEQYF. The CDR3 DNA follows: TGCAGTGCCCTCCCTGGACTGAGCTCCTACGAGCAGTACTTC. J is TRBJ2-7 and V is TRBV20-1, with D possibly TRBD2 on 5 matching bases. This CDR3 comprises 14 residues. The germline V gene has CDR1 DFQATT and CDR2 SNEGSKA (reference sequence). Trimming shortened V by 6 bases and J by 0 bases, and 15 bases separated the two germline ends.

This clonotype was recorded many times. This chain connects TRBV24-1 to TRBJ1-2, with TRBD1 as a possible D gene (6 bases). The CDR3 has 12 residues. Trimming left V 9 bases short and J 5 bases short, with 12 bases between. CDR1 is KGHDR and CDR2 is SFDVKD in the germline V gene. The CDR3 DNA reads TGTGCCACCGTCGACAGGAGGTATGGCTACACCTTC. The encoded protein is CATVDRRYGYTF.

This clonotype was seen just once. A much larger clone lies one base from this, so it may be a read error. This sequence joins TRBV5-1 and TRBJ2-5, with D tentatively TRBD2 (6 bases). Germline values: CDR1 SGHRS, CDR2 YFSETQ. This CDR3 spans 14 amino acids. The CDR3 reads CTSSLVAGMETQYF. The CDR3 DNA reads TGCACCAGCAGCTTGGTCGCGGGAATGGAGACCCAGTACTTC.

The chain employs TRBV5-1 and TRBJ1-1; D might be TRBD1 (5 bases). With 4 bases removed from V and 1 base from J, the gap between germline ends came to 8 bases. This CDR3 is 13 amino acids long. Per germline, CDR1 SGHRS and CDR2 YFSETQ. The CDR3 sequence: CASSNRPNTEAFF. CDR3 nucleotide sequence: TGCGCCAGCAGCAACAGGCCGAACACTGAAGCTTTCTTT. Full variable domain (remainder filled in from reference TRBV5-1 and TRBJ1-1): KAGVTQTPRYLIKTRGQQVTLSCSPISGHRSVSWYQQTPGQGLQFLFEYFSETQRNKGNFPGRFSGRQFSNSRSEMNVSTLELGDSALYLCASSNRPNTEAFFGQGTRLTVV.

The chain joins TRBV5-1 to TRBJ1-1; D might be TRBD1 (5 bases). The CDR3 is 15 amino acids. Trimming stripped 3 bases from V and 0 bases from J, with 12 bases between. Germline V gives CDR1 SGHRS, CDR2 YFSETQ. This chain's CDR3 is CASSSSGRMNTEAFF. The CDR3 DNA is TGCGCCAGCAGCTCGTCGGGACGGATGAACACTGAAGCTTTCTTT.

CDR3 sequence reads: CASSGDEGTEAFF. In DNA, the CDR3 is TGTGCCAGCTCAGGGGACGAGGGCACTGAAGCTTTCTTT. The chain is built from TRBV18 and TRBJ1-1, with D possibly matching TRBD1 (5 bases). The V end was cut by 5 bases, the J end by 4 bases, with 11 bases between. CDR1 is KGHSH, CDR2 LQKENI, per germline. The CDR3 length is 13 residues. The whole variable domain, remainder taken from reference TRBV18 and TRBJ1-1, is NAGVMQNPRHLVRRRGQEARLRCSPMKGHSHVYWYRQLPEEGLKFMVYLQKENIIDESGMPKERFSAEFPKEGPSILRIQQVVRGDSAAYFCASSGDEGTEAFFGQGTRLTVV.

DNA of the CDR3: TGCGCCAGCAGCTCGACAGGGGAGAGGAGGAATGAGCAGTTCTTC. Its translation: CASSSTGERRNEQFF. The chain joins TRBV5-1 to TRBJ2-1, with 8 bases that match TRBD1. Germline V gene data show CDR1 as SGHRS and CDR2 as YFSETQ. Losses at the gene ends were 3 bases for V and 7 bases for J; bases not matched to a gene: 9. The CDR3 contains 15 residues.

This clonotype was detected many times. The chain carries TRBV10-2 and TRBJ2-1; D ambiguous. V was trimmed by 0 bases and J by 6 bases, leaving 12 bases between them. The CDR3 is made up of 15 amino acids. Germline loops: CDR1 WSHSY, CDR2 SAAADI. As DNA, the CDR3 is TGCGCCAGCAGTGAGTCGGGGTCTTGGGGCAATGAGCAGTTCTTC. Amino acids: CASSESGSWGNEQFF.

This clonotype was picked up a small number of times. This chain joins TRBV3-1 and TRBJ1-2; D uncertain. Germline V gene data show CDR1 as LGHDT and CDR2 as YNNKEL (reference sequence). The CDR3 spans 15 residues. The ends were cut back, 4 bases at V and 4 bases at J, with 16 bases in the middle. The chain's CDR3 is CASSPRREIRYGYTF. The CDR3 DNA reads as TGTGCCAGCAGCCCTCGACGGGAGATTCGCTATGGCTACACCTTC.

The V and J genes are TRBV7-6 and TRBJ1-5; D not resolved. The CDR3 contains 15 residues. Per germline, CDR1 SGHVS and CDR2 FNYEAQ. V shed 1 base and J shed 3 bases, with 10 bases lying between them. CDR3 sequence: CASSLGIGSNQPQHF. DNA of the CDR3: TGTGCCAGCAGCTTAGGGATCGGGTCCAATCAGCCCCAGCATTTT.

This clonotype has a count of ten or more. This sequence joins TRBV7-2 and TRBJ1-1; D is ambiguous. The CDR3 has 12 amino acids. Looked up from germline, CDR1 is SGHTA and CDR2 is FQGNSA. V was shortened by 7 bases and J by 2 bases, with 8 bases between the two germline ends. The CDR3 loop is CASTVFNTEAFF. CDR3 bases: TGTGCCAGCACCGTATTTAACACTGAAGCTTTCTTT.

This clonotype was observed at least ten times. V usage is TRBV20-1 and J usage is TRBJ2-7, with a tentative D call TRBD2 (5 bases). Per the germline V gene, CDR1 is DFQATT and CDR2 is SNEGSKA (reference sequence). The CDR3 is made up of 13 amino acids. V gave up 6 bases and J gave up 0 bases, with 12 bases separating them. The CDR3 nucleotides are TGCAGTGCGAAAGGACTCCACTCCTACGAGCAGTACTTC. This gives the protein CSAKGLHSYEQYF.

This clonotype was observed at least ten times. The V and J genes are TRBV5-1 and TRBJ2-5; the D is unclear. Trimming stripped 1 base from V and 1 base from J, with 8 bases between. CDR1 and CDR2 (germline): SGHRS, YFSETQ. This CDR3 has 14 amino acids. The DNA for the CDR3 is TGCGCCAGCAGCTTGTCAGAGATCCAAGAGACCCAGTACTTC. The encoded protein is CASSLSEIQETQYF. Complete variable domain (other parts from reference TRBV5-1 and TRBJ2-5): KAGVTQTPRYLIKTRGQQVTLSCSPISGHRSVSWYQQTPGQGLQFLFEYFSETQRNKGNFPGRFSGRQFSNSRSEMNVSTLELGDSALYLCASSLSEIQETQYFGPGTRLLVL.

This clonotype was picked up many times. The V call is TRBV5-1, the J call TRBJ2-5; TRBD2 matches 10 bases. In germline, CDR1 is SGHRS, CDR2 YFSETQ. The CDR3 has 16 amino acids. Trimming cost V 0 bases and J 4 bases; bases outside gene matches: 6. The CDR3 DNA reads TGCGCCAGCAGCTTGGAGGCTAGCGGGAGCGGAGAGACCCAGTACTTC. Amino acids: CASSLEASGSGETQYF.

This clonotype was seen many times. The chain uses TRBV29-1 and TRBJ2-1; maybe TRBD1 (6 bases). This CDR3 contains 11 residues. V lost 5 bases to trimming and J lost 5 bases, with 7 bases between them. CDR1 and CDR2 from the germline V gene are SQVTM and ANQGSEA. The DNA for the CDR3 is TGCAGCGTTAACAGGGACAATGAGCAGTTCTTC. It specifies CSVNRDNEQFF.

This clonotype was found many times. The rearrangement uses TRBV5-5 and TRBJ1-4; 8 nucleotides match TRBD1. The CDR3 contains 15 residues. The ends lost 3 bases at V and 5 bases at J; junction bases unmatched: 6. From germline, CDR1 is SGHKS and CDR2 YYEKEE (reference sequence). CDR3 nucleotides: TGTGCCAGCAGCTCGCAGGGGGCCGGGAATGAAAAACTGTTTTTT. Translated: CASSSQGAGNEKLFF.

This clonotype was seen ten or more times. The rearrangement uses TRBV7-7 and TRBJ2-5; 8 nucleotides agree with TRBD2. V lost 2 bases and J lost 1; bases outside the gene matches: 3. CDR3 length: 15 residues. Germline CDR1 is SSHAT and CDR2 is FNYEAQ (reference sequence). CDR3 in DNA: TGTGCCAGCAGCTTATTAGCGGGACCCCAAGAGACCCAGTACTTC. It translates to CASSLLAGPQETQYF.

In its sample, this clonotype was seen many times. This chain uses TRBV5-1 with TRBJ2-2; D gene uncertain. The length of the CDR3 is 14 residues. The germline CDR1 and CDR2 sequences are SGHRS and YFSETQ. The V end was cut by 1 base, the J end by 4 bases, with 8 bases between. The CDR3 nucleotides read TGCGCCAGCAGCTTGAACTTCGGCACCGGGGAGCTGTTTTTT. It encodes CASSLNFGTGELFF. Complete variable domain (other parts from reference TRBV5-1 and TRBJ2-2): KAGVTQTPRYLIKTRGQQVTLSCSPISGHRSVSWYQQTPGQGLQFLFEYFSETQRNKGNFPGRFSGRQFSNSRSEMNVSTLELGDSALYLCASSLNFGTGELFFGEGSRLTVL.

This clonotype is a singleton in its sample. A read error may be the cause here, since a much bigger clone is one base away. The chain has TRBV28 and TRBJ1-6; D is undetermined. The CDR3 runs 13 residues. Germline V gene sequence: CDR1 MDHEN, CDR2 SYDVKM. CDR3 amino acids: CVSKETANSPLHF. In nucleotides, the CDR3 is TGTGTCAGCAAGGAGACGGCTAATTCACCCCTCCACTTT.

This clonotype appeared many times. The rearrangement links TRBV5-1 to TRBJ1-1, with TRBD1 matching over 7 bases. The V and J ends lost 4 bases and 1 base, in that order; junction bases with no gene match: 4. This CDR3 contains 14 residues. The V gene's germline CDR1 is SGHRS and CDR2 YFSETQ. In DNA form, the CDR3 reads TGCGCCAGCAGCCCGGGACAGTCGAACACTGAAGCTTTCTTT. The encoded protein is CASSPGQSNTEAFF.

The V and J genes are TRBV12-3 or TRBV12-4 and TRBJ2-5; TRBD2 matches 10 bases. V lost 3 bases and J lost 4; bases outside the gene matches: 8. This CDR3 has 16 amino acids. CDR3: CASSFGVRTSGETQYF. DNA for the CDR3: TGTGCCAGCAGTTTCGGTGTTCGGACTAGCGGAGAGACCCAGTACTTC.

This clonotype occurred many times. This chain uses TRBV5-1 with TRBJ2-7, with TRBD1 as a possible D gene (5 bases). The CDR3 has 15 amino acids. Germline values: CDR1 SGHRS, CDR2 YFSETQ. Trimming stripped 0 bases from V and 1 base from J, with 11 bases between. The CDR3 region is CASSLGQGVSYEQYF. The CDR3 bases are TGCGCCAGCAGCTTGGGCCAGGGCGTTTCCTACGAGCAGTACTTC.

CDR3 nucleotide sequence: TGTGCCAGCTGCTCCCGACCTCGGCTAGAGGAGGGGAGCACAGATACGCAGTATTTT. Residues: CASCSRPRLEEGSTDTQYF. The chain uses TRBV12-3 or TRBV12-4 and TRBJ2-3; D possibly corresponds to TRBD2 (6 bases). The CDR3 length is 19 residues. Trimming took 8 bases from V and 0 from J, leaving 27 bases between them.